These 22 T cell receptor beta chains share one sample of origin, sequenced in a study of blood T cells in healthy people across ages. PCR was performed a second time for about 7 to 11 cycles using a sample-barcoded 5' primer and a J-beta primer mix. Via MiXCR, TCRdb re-called the 5' RACE reads, giving one row per CDR3 protein. The sample includes approximately 360,000 distinct CDR3 sequences, more than 45% of them seen just once. Sample: blood. These receptors originate from a man aged 60 to 75 in good health.

The rearrangement links TRBV5-1 to TRBJ2-5; D possibly corresponds to TRBD2 (5 bases). The closer fit of TRBJ2-7 to the DNA end suggests the J call may be wrong. The CDR3 is 13 amino acids. Germline V gives CDR1 SGHRS, CDR2 YFSETQ. CDR3 DNA sequence: TGCGCCAGCAGCGTTATTGTGGGGAGCGAGCAGTACTTC. This translates into CASSVIVGSEQYF.

The chain links TRBV6-1 to TRBJ2-3; no definite D call. The DNA end is a closer match to TRBJ1-5, so the J assignment may be wrong. This CDR3 is built from 12 residues. CDR1 MNHNS and CDR2 SASEGT come from the germline V gene. In nucleotides, the CDR3 is TGTGCCAGCAGCCCCCCGGCAGATACGCAGCATTTT. It is translated as CASSPPADTQHF.

The chain employs TRBV27 and TRBJ2-7, with TRBD2 as a possible D gene (6 bases). Germline-derived CDR1 and CDR2 are MNHEY and SMNVEV (reference sequence). The V end lost 4 bases, the J end lost 4 bases, and 17 bases lay between the germline ends. The CDR3 totals 15 residues. CDR3 sequence reads: CASSSRRVVMYEQYF. CDR3 coding DNA: TGTGCCAGCAGTTCCCGGAGGGTAGTAATGTACGAGCAGTACTTC.

J is TRBJ2-1 and V is TRBV29-1; D ambiguous. The germline CDR1 and CDR2 sequences are SQVTM and ANQGSEA. The V and J ends lost 0 bases and 0 bases respectively, with 9 bases between them. The CDR3 extends over 15 amino acids. The CDR3 coding sequence is TGCAGCGTTGAAGATCTTTGGGGCTCCTACAATGAGCAGTTCTTC. Protein product: CSVEDLWGSYNEQFF.

V gene TRBV10-2 combines with J gene TRBJ2-5, with 9 bases matching TRBD2. With the DNA end fitting TRBJ2-7 better, the J assignment may be wrong. The germline V gene encodes CDR1 WSHSY and CDR2 SAAADI. The CDR3 runs 16 residues. In nucleotides, the CDR3 is TGCGCCAGCAGTGATATGGGACCAGCGGGAGGAGACGAGCAGTACTTC. Protein product: CASSDMGPAGGDEQYF.

The CDR3 here is CASSLDRSLIYGYTF. The DNA for the CDR3 is TGTGCCAGCAGCTTAGATCGAAGCCTTATCTATGGCTACACCTTC. The chain is built from TRBV11-2 and TRBJ1-2; D gene unclear. The V gene lost 0 bases and the J gene lost 4 bases, with 12 bases spanning the gap. The CDR3 loop spans 15 amino acids. The germline V gene encodes CDR1 SGHAT and CDR2 FQNNGV.

The chain joins TRBV9 to TRBJ2-4; D uncertain. The last part of the DNA fits TRBJ2-5 better; the J call may be wrong. The CDR3 spans 14 residues. Germline CDR1 is SGDLS and CDR2 is YYNGEE. The CDR3 here is CASSVSLLGETQYF. The CDR3 DNA follows: TGTGCCAGCAGCGTAAGCCTTCTGGGAGAGACCCAGTACTTC.

CDR3 region: CSVEDRRGARDGYTF. CDR3 nucleotide sequence: TGCAGCGTTGAAGATCGTCGGGGAGCTCGGGATGGCTACACCTTC. V gene TRBV29-1 combines with J gene TRBJ1-2; D not certain. Per the germline V gene, CDR1 is SQVTM and CDR2 is ANQGSEA. Trimming cost V 0 bases and J 6 bases, with 17 bases left between them. The CDR3 length is 15 residues. Using reference TRBV29-1 and TRBJ1-2 for the parts outside the CDR3, the full variable domain is SAVISQKPSRDICQRGTSLTIQCQVDSQVTMMFWYRQQPGQSLTLIATANQGSEATYESGFVIDKFPISRPNLTFSTLTVSNMSPEDSSIYLCSVEDRRGARDGYTFGSGTRLTVV.

The chain uses TRBV28 and TRBJ2-1; 7 bases fit TRBD1. This CDR3 region has 13 residues. V lost 10 bases, J lost 8 bases, and 11 bases stayed unmatched. Germline-derived CDR1 and CDR2 are MDHEN and SYDVKM. The CDR3: CAIHPGGWDEQFF. The CDR3 DNA follows: TGTGCCATACATCCAGGGGGTTGGGATGAGCAGTTCTTC.

V and J are TRBV2 and TRBJ2-1; possibly TRBD1 or TRBD2 for D (5 bases each). CDR1 SNHLY and CDR2 FYNNEI come from the germline V gene. The CDR3 runs to 14 residues. The germline V and J ends were trimmed by 4 bases and 6 bases, with 13 bases remaining between them. The CDR3 reads CASSVGVQRNEQFF. The DNA for the CDR3 is TGTGCCAGCAGTGTGGGGGTCCAGCGCAATGAGCAGTTCTTC.

This clonotype was seen just once. V gene TRBV5-1 combines with J gene TRBJ1-1; 7 positions match TRBD1. Trimming took 4 bases from V and 3 from J; bases not matched to a gene: 9. The CDR3 has 15 residues. The germline gives CDR1 SGHRS, CDR2 YFSETQ. The CDR3 loop reads CASSPRGAKDTEAFF. CDR3 nucleotide sequence: TGCGCCAGCAGCCCCAGGGGGGCTAAGGACACTGAAGCTTTCTTT.

The chain links TRBV6-6 to TRBJ2-6, with D hard to call. Trimming shortened V by 4 bases and J by 0 bases, and 13 bases separated the two germline ends. Germline values: CDR1 MNHNY, CDR2 SVGAGI (reference sequence). The CDR3 contains 17 residues. CDR3 loop: CASSSAGQSSGANVLTF. In DNA form, the CDR3 reads TGTGCCAGCAGTTCTGCCGGGCAAAGCTCTGGGGCCAACGTCCTGACTTTC.

This clonotype was seen a handful of times. The chain is built from TRBV7-2 and TRBJ2-3; no firm D call. CDR3 length: 14 residues. Trimming left V 5 bases short and J 0 bases short, with 9 bases between. Germline CDR1 and CDR2: SGHTA and FQGNSA. The CDR3 bases are TGTGCCAGCAGCCCTCAGGCTAGCACAGATACGCAGTATTTT. Translation gives CASSPQASTDTQYF.

The gene calls are TRBV5-1 and TRBJ2-5; no clear D. Trimming cost V 0 bases and J 2 bases, with 11 bases left between them. This CDR3 is built from 15 residues. Germline V CDR1 and CDR2: SGHRS, YFSETQ. CDR3 DNA sequence: TGCGCCAGCAGCTTGGGGCCCTCGGTACAAGAGACCCAGTACTTC. Its translation is CASSLGPSVQETQYF.

This clonotype was seen more than once but under ten times. The chain recombines TRBV18 with TRBJ2-1; 11 nucleotides line up with TRBD2. The germline CDR1 and CDR2 sequences are KGHSH and LQKENI. With 1 base clipped from V and 9 bases from J, the junction kept 11 bases outside the gene matches. The CDR3 is 17 residues long. CDR3 nucleotides: TGTGCCAGCTCACCACGGGGTAGCGGGAGGGCCCGAGGTGAGCAGTTCTTC. The encoded protein is CASSPRGSGRARGEQFF.

The gene calls are TRBV6-5 and TRBJ2-4; D ambiguous. The germline gives CDR1 MNHEY, CDR2 SVGAGI. V lost 5 bases to trimming and J lost 0 bases, with 11 bases between them. This CDR3 spans 15 amino acids. The CDR3 spells CASSTARLAKNIQYF. Written as DNA, the CDR3 is TGTGCCAGCAGTACAGCGCGGTTAGCCAAAAACATTCAGTACTTC.

The chain employs TRBV4-3 and TRBJ1-1, with unresolved D. With 4 bases removed from V and 6 bases from J, the gap between germline ends came to 18 bases. Germline V gives CDR1 LGHNA, CDR2 YSLEER. The CDR3 loop spans 15 amino acids. CDR3: CASSPIPTLGAEAFF. As DNA, the CDR3 is TGCGCCAGCAGCCCAATTCCGACCCTGGGCGCTGAAGCTTTCTTT.

The chain recombines TRBV7-9 with TRBJ1-5; D is possibly TRBD1 (6 bases). The CDR3 covers 15 residues. V shed 5 bases and J shed 0 bases, with 11 bases lying between them. Germline CDR1 and CDR2: SEHNR and FQNEAQ (reference sequence). The CDR3 is CASSPGTHSNQPQHF. The CDR3 coding sequence is TGTGCCAGCAGCCCCGGGACACATAGCAATCAGCCCCAGCATTTT.

The V gene is TRBV12-3 or TRBV12-4, the J gene TRBJ2-7, with D possibly matching TRBD2 (5 bases). The J call may be incorrect, as the DNA end agrees better with TRBJ2-5. There are 16 residues in the CDR3. The CDR3 bases are TGTGCCAGCAGTTTGCTCCTAGATGGCAGAGGGGAGACCCAGTACTTC. Its protein is CASSLLLDGRGETQYF.

V is TRBV28 and J is TRBJ2-7, with 11 positions matching TRBD1. The V and J ends lost 6 bases and 3 bases, in that order; junction bases with no gene match: 7. CDR3 size: 15 residues. Germline loops: CDR1 MDHEN, CDR2 SYDVKM. CDR3 residues: CASRTWGTGGYEQYF. The CDR3 DNA reads as TGTGCCAGCAGAACCTGGGGGACAGGGGGCTACGAGCAGTACTTC.

In this sample, this clonotype turned up once. The chain recombines TRBV3-1 with TRBJ2-5; the D is unclear. Deletions cut 5 bases from V and 11 bases from J, with 18 bases between. Looked up from germline, CDR1 is LGHDT and CDR2 is YNNKEL (reference sequence). This CDR3 has 13 amino acids. The CDR3 DNA reads as TGTGCCAGCAGCAAATCGAACCTAAATGAGCAGTACTTC. This sequence encodes CASSKSNLNEQYF.

The chain couples TRBV7-8 to TRBJ2-7, with D hard to call. In germline, CDR1 is SGHVS, CDR2 FQNEAQ. Between the trimmed V and J ends, which lost 1 base and 1 base, there was a span of 5 bases. The CDR3 sequence is 13 residues long. In DNA, the CDR3 is TGTGCCAGCAGCTTAGGCGTTTCCTACGAGCAGTACTTC. It encodes CASSLGVSYEQYF.